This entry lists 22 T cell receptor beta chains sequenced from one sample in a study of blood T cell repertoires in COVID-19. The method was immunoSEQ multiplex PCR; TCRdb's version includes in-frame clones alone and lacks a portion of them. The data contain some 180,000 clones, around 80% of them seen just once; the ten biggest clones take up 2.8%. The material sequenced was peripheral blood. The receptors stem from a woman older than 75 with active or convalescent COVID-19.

CDR3 nucleotide sequence: TGTGCCAGCAGCCCGCCGGCGGGGGCCTACAATGAGCAGTTCTTC. Its translation: CASSPPAGAYNEQFF. The chain joins TRBV7-2 to TRBJ2-1, with 7 bases fitting TRBD2. CDR1 SGHTA and CDR2 FQGNSA come from the germline V gene. V was clipped by 5 bases and J by 2 bases; unmatched bases: 6. This CDR3 is 15 amino acids long.

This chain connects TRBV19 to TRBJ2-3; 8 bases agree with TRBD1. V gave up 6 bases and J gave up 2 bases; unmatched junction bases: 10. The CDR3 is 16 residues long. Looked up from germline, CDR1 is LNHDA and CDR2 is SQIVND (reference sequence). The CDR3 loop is CASRKIGTGYTDTQYF. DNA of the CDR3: TGTGCCAGTAGAAAAATTGGGACAGGTTACACAGATACGCAGTATTTT.

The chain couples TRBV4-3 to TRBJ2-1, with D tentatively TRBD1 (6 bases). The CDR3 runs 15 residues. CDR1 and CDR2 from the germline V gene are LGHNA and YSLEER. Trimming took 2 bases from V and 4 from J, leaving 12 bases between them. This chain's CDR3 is CASSQLWGPYNEQFF. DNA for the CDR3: TGCGCCAGCAGCCAACTGTGGGGGCCGTACAATGAGCAGTTCTTC.

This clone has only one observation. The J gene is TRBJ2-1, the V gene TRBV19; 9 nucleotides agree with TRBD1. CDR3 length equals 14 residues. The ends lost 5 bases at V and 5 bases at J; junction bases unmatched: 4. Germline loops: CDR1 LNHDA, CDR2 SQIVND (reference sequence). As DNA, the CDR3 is TGTGCCAGTAGTTCACAGGGGGCCAACAATGAGCAGTTCTTC. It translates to CASSSQGANNEQFF.

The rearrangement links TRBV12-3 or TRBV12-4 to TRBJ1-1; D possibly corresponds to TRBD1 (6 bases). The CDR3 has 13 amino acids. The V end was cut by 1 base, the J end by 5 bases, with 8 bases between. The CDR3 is CASSLGGTTEAFF. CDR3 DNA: TGTGCCAGCAGTTTAGGGGGGACAACTGAAGCTTTCTTT.

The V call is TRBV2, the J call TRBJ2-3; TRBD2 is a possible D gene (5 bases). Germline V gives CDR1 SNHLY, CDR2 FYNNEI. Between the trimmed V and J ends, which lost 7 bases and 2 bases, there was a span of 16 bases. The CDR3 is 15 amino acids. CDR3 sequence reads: CASNEARGPTDTQYF. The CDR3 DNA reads TGTGCCAGCAATGAGGCCCGGGGTCCCACAGATACGCAGTATTTT.

As DNA, the CDR3 is TGTGCCAGTAGTTTGGGAGGACAGGGCAATGAAAAACTGTTTTTT. This translates into CASSLGGQGNEKLFF. The genes are TRBV19 and TRBJ1-4; 8 nucleotides align to TRBD1. Germline trimming cut 5 bases from V and 5 bases from J; bases unmatched to any gene: 7. CDR3 length equals 15 residues. The germline gives CDR1 LNHDA, CDR2 SQIVND (reference sequence).

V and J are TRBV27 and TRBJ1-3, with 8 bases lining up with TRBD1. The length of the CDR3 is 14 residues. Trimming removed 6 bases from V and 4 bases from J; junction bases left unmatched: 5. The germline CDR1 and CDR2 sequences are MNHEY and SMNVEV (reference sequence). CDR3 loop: CASRSRQGGNTIYF. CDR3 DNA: TGTGCCAGCAGATCCCGACAGGGGGGAAACACCATATATTTT.

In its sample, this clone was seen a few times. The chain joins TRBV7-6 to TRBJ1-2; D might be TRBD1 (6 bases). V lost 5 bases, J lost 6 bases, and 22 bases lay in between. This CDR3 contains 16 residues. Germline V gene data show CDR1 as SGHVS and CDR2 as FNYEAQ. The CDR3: CASSQTRTASRDGYTF. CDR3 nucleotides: TGTGCCAGCAGCCAGACCAGGACAGCTTCTCGGGATGGCTACACCTTC.

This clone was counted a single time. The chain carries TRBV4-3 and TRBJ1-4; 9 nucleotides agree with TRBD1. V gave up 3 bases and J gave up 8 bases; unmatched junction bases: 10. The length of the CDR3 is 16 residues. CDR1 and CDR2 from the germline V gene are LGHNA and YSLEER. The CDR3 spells CASSQDRQGVQEKLFF. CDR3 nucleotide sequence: TGCGCCAGCAGCCAGGATCGACAGGGGGTCCAGGAAAAACTGTTTTTT.

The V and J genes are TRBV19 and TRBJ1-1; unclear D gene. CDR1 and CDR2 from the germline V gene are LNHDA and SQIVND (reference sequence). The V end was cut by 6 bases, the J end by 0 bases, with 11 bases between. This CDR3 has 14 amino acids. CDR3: CASSPTGMNTEAFF. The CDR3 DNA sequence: TGTGCCAGTAGCCCTACGGGGATGAACACTGAAGCTTTCTTT. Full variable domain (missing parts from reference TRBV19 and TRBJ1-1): DGGITQSPKYLFRKEGQNVTLSCEQNLNHDAMYWYRQDPGQGLRLIYYSQIVNDFQKGDIAEGYSVSREKKESFPLTVTSAQKNPTAFYLCASSPTGMNTEAFFGQGTRLTVV.

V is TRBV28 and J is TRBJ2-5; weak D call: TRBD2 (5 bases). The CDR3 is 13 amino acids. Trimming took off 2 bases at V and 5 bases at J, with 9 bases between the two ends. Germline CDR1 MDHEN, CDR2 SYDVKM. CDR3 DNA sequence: TGTGCCAGCAGTTTACCGGGGAGTGAGACCCAGTACTTC. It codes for CASSLPGSETQYF.

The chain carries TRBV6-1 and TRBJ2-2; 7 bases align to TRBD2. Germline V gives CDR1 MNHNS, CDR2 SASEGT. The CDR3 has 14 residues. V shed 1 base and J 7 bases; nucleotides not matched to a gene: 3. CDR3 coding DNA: TGTGCCAGCAGTGAAGGGGGAGGGCACGGGGAGCTGTTTTTT. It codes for CASSEGGGHGELFF.

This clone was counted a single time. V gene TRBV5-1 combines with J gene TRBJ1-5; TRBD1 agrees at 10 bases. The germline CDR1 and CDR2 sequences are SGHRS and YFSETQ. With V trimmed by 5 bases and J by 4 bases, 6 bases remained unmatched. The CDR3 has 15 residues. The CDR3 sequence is CASSIGTGANQPQHF. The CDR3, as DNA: TGCGCCAGCAGTATCGGGACAGGGGCTAATCAGCCCCAGCATTTT. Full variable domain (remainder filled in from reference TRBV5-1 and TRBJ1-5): KAGVTQTPRYLIKTRGQQVTLSCSPISGHRSVSWYQQTPGQGLQFLFEYFSETQRNKGNFPGRFSGRQFSNSRSEMNVSTLELGDSALYLCASSIGTGANQPQHFGDGTRLSIL.

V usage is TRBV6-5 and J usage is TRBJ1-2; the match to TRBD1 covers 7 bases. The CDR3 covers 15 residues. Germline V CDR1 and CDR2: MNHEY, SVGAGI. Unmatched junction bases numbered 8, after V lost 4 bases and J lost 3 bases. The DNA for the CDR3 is TGTGCCAGCAGTTCTTCCACAGGGGTGTACTATGGCTACACCTTC. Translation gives CASSSSTGVYYGYTF.

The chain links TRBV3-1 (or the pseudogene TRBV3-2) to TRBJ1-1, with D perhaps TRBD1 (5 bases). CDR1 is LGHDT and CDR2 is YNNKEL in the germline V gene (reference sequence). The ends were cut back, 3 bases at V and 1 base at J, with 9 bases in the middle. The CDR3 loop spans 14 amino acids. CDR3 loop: CASSHHDRNTEAFF. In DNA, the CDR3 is TGTGCCAGCAGCCACCATGACAGGAACACTGAAGCTTTCTTT.

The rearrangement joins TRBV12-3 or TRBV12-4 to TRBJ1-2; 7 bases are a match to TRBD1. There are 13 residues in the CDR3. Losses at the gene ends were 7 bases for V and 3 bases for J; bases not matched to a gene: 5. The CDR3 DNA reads TGTGCCAGCATACTTACAGGGGACTATGGCTACACCTTC. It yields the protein CASILTGDYGYTF.

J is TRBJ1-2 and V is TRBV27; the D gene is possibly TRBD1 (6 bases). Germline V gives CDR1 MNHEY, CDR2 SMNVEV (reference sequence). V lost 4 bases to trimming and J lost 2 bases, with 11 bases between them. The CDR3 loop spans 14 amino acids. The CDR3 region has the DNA TGTGCCAGCAGTTACAGGGTTATGAACTATGGCTACACCTTC. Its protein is CASSYRVMNYGYTF.

DNA of the CDR3: TGTGCCAGCAGCTTACGCGGGACAGGGGGTGATGAGCAGTTCTTC. Its translation is CASSLRGTGGDEQFF. The chain links TRBV7-2 to TRBJ2-1; TRBD1 matches 11 bases. Germline lookup yields CDR1 SGHTA and CDR2 FQGNSA. The CDR3 loop spans 15 amino acids. V lost 2 bases and J lost 8; bases outside the gene matches: 5.

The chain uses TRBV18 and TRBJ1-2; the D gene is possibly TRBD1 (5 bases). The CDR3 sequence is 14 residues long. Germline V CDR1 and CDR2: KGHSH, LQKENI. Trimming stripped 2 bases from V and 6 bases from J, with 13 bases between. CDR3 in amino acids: CASSPVRGLNGYTF. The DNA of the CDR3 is TGTGCCAGCTCACCAGTTAGGGGCCTGAATGGCTACACCTTC.

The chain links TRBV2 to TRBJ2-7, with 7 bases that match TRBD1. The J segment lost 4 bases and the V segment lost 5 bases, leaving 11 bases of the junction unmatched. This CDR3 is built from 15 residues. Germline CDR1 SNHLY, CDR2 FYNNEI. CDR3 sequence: CASSLRTGQTYEQYF. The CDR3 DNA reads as TGTGCCAGCAGTCTCAGGACAGGACAGACTTACGAGCAGTACTTC.

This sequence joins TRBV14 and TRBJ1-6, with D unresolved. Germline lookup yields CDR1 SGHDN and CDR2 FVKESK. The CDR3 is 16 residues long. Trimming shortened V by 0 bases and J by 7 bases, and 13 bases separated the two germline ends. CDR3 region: CASSQDKAGQNSPLHF. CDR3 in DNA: TGTGCCAGCAGCCAAGATAAGGCAGGCCAGAATTCACCCCTCCACTTT.